Shown below are 13 T cell receptor beta chains from a single sample sequenced in a study of blood T cell repertoires in COVID-19. Measured with immunoSEQ multiplex PCR; TCRdb has only the in-frame clones, and not every one. The sample yields about 210,000 clones, approximately 83% seen once. The sequencing sample was made of peripheral blood. Receptors originate from a woman aged 40-49 years with active or convalescent COVID-19.

The chain is built from TRBV5-1 and TRBJ1-1, with TRBD1 matching over 9 bases. The CDR3 has 13 residues. The germline gives CDR1 SGHRS, CDR2 YFSETQ. V shed 0 bases, J shed 11 bases, and the junction held 5 bases outside the gene matches. CDR3: CASSLVGDRAAFF. Written as DNA, the CDR3 is TGCGCCAGCAGCTTGGTGGGGGACAGGGCGGCTTTCTTT.

The chain couples TRBV2 to TRBJ2-5; 9 positions agree with TRBD2. Trimming at V came to 3 bases and at J to 9 bases, leaving 8 bases not matched to a gene. Germline V gives CDR1 SNHLY, CDR2 FYNNEI. The CDR3 loop spans 14 amino acids. CDR3 amino acids: CASSDVSGRSSQYF. CDR3 sequence (DNA): TGTGCCAGCAGTGACGTTAGCGGGAGAAGTTCCCAGTACTTC.

This clone was recorded only once. The chain has TRBV20-1 and TRBJ2-7, with a weak D call TRBD1 (6 bases). Germline V gene sequence: CDR1 DFQATT, CDR2 SNEGSKA (reference sequence). This CDR3 is built from 13 residues. V was shortened by 3 bases and J by 7 bases, with 16 bases between the two germline ends. CDR3 sequence (DNA): TGCAGTGCTAGTAGCACTACAGGGTGGGAGCAGTACTTC. Translating gives CSASSTTGWEQYF.

This chain links TRBV2 with TRBJ2-5; 9 bases line up with TRBD2. The CDR3 covers 15 residues. V lost 6 bases, J lost 5 bases, and 10 bases stayed unmatched. The germline V gene encodes CDR1 SNHLY and CDR2 FYNNEI. CDR3 protein: CASRGGRADFETQYF. The CDR3 DNA reads as TGTGCCAGCAGAGGCGGGAGGGCCGATTTTGAGACCCAGTACTTC.

The V gene is TRBV6-5, the J gene TRBJ2-1; 12 bases map to TRBD2. CDR1 is MNHEY, CDR2 SVGAGI, per germline. The CDR3 has 14 amino acids. J gave up 6 bases and V 10 bases, and 7 bases lay outside the gene matches. The CDR3 DNA reads as TGTGCCACCCTACCGGGACTAGCGGGCAATGAGCAGTTCTTC. Its protein product is CATLPGLAGNEQFF.

This clone was seen only once. The sample contains more than one DNA sequence encoding this CDR3. This chain links TRBV2 with TRBJ2-7; no clear D. The CDR3 covers 14 residues. V was shortened by 6 bases and J by 0 bases, with 12 bases between the two germline ends. Germline V lookup: CDR1 SNHLY, CDR2 FYNNEI. The CDR3 spells CASSGAVSSYEQYF. The CDR3 nucleotides read TGTGCCAGCAGCGGAGCCGTAAGCTCCTACGAGCAGTACTTC.

The chain has TRBV2 and TRBJ1-2, with D perhaps matching TRBD1 (5 bases). The CDR3 spans 13 residues. The V gene's germline CDR1 is SNHLY and CDR2 FYNNEI. V lost 5 bases and J 8 bases, leaving 15 bases between the germline ends. This CDR3 reads CASSKGTAGGYTF. The CDR3 nucleotides are TGTGCCAGCAGTAAAGGGACGGCGGGCGGCTACACCTTC.

The chain couples TRBV5-4 to TRBJ2-3, with 10 bases identical to TRBD2. The CDR3 runs to 17 residues. CDR1 SGHNT and CDR2 YYREEE come from the germline V gene (reference sequence). Trimming at V came to 3 bases and at J to 5 bases, leaving 12 bases not matched to a gene. DNA for the CDR3: TGTGCCAGCAGCTCCGGGAGCGGGGGGGCCGGGAGAGATACGCAGTATTTT. This translates into CASSSGSGGAGRDTQYF.

The genes are TRBV6-5 and TRBJ2-3; weak D call: TRBD1 (7 bases). Germline loops: CDR1 MNHEY, CDR2 SVGAGI. Trimming removed 5 bases at V and 10 bases at J, with 22 bases between. This CDR3 is 15 amino acids long. The CDR3 is CASSPSGQGGMAQYF. CDR3 sequence (DNA): TGTGCCAGCAGTCCATCGGGGCAGGGGGGAATGGCGCAGTATTTT.

In this sample, this clone turned up once. The V gene is TRBV18, the J gene TRBJ2-1; tentatively, D is TRBD2 (6 bases). The CDR3 extends over 15 amino acids. Trimming took off 3 bases at V and 8 bases at J, with 17 bases between the two ends. Germline CDR1 KGHSH, CDR2 LQKENI. The CDR3 loop is CASSPVFGGEDEQFF. In DNA, the CDR3 is TGTGCCAGCTCACCGGTCTTCGGAGGGGAGGATGAGCAGTTCTTC. The entire variable domain, with the rest obtained from reference TRBV18 and TRBJ2-1, is as follows: NAGVMQNPRHLVRRRGQEARLRCSPMKGHSHVYWYRQLPEEGLKFMVYLQKENIIDESGMPKERFSAEFPKEGPSILRIQQVVRGDSAAYFCASSPVFGGEDEQFFGPGTRLTVL.

V gene TRBV4-2 combines with J gene TRBJ2-2; a possible D gene is TRBD2 (6 bases). Germline-derived CDR1 and CDR2 are LGHNA and YNFKEQ. V gave up 0 bases and J gave up 5 bases, with 16 bases separating them. This CDR3 is built from 17 residues. CDR3 in DNA: TGTGCCAGCAGCCAAGATGGACGGGAGTCGCGAACCGGGGAGCTGTTTTTT. Amino acid sequence: CASSQDGRESRTGELFF.

The rearrangement links TRBV24-1 to TRBJ1-1; 9 positions agree with TRBD1. Losses at the gene ends were 4 bases for V and 4 bases for J; bases not matched to a gene: 6. The CDR3 covers 15 residues. Germline CDR1 and CDR2: KGHDR and SFDVKD. The CDR3 is CATSDTTGGGTEAFF. The CDR3 region has the DNA TGTGCCACCAGTGACACAACAGGGGGCGGCACTGAAGCTTTCTTT.

This chain joins TRBV19 and TRBJ2-7, with 8 bases identical to TRBD1. Per the germline V gene, CDR1 is LNHDA and CDR2 is SQIVND (reference sequence). J gave up 3 bases and V 6 bases, and 10 bases lay outside the gene matches. The length of the CDR3 is 15 residues. The CDR3 nucleotides are TGTGCCAGTAGGAGTGCCGGACAGGGAGACTACGAGCAGTACTTC. Amino acids: CASRSAGQGDYEQYF.